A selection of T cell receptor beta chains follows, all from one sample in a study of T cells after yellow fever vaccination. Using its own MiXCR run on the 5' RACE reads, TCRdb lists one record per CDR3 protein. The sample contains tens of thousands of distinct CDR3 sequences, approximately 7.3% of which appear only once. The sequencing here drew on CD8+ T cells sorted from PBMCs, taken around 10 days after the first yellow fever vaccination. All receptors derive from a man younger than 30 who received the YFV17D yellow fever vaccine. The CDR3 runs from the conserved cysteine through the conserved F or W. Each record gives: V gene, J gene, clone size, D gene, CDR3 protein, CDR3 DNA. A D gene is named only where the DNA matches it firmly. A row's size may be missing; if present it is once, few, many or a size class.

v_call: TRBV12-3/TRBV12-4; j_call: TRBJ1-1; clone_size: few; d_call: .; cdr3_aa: CASTIQVGNTEAFF; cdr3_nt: TGTGCCAGCACCATCCAGGTTGGGAACACTGAAGCTTTCTTT
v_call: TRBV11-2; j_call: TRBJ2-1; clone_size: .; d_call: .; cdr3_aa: CASSLVAGSYNEQFF; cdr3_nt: TGTGCCAGCAGCTTAGTTGCGGGGAGTTACAATGAGCAGTTCTTC
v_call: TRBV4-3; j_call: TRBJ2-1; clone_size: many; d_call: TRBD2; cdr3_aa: CASSQDTSGGYNEQFF; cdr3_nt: TGCGCCAGCAGCCAAGATACTAGCGGGGGCTACAATGAGCAGTTCTTC
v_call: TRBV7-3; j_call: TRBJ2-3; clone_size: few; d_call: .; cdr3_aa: CASSLNVGSTDTQYF; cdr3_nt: TGTGCCAGCAGCTTAAACGTGGGCAGTACAGATACGCAGTATTTT
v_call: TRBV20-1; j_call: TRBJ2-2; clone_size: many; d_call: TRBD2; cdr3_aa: CSARPLGSSGGPRTGELFF; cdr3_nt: TGCAGTGCTAGACCCCTCGGATCTAGCGGGGGCCCCCGGACCGGGGAGCTGTTTTTT
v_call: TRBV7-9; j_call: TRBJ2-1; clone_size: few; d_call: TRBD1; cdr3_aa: CASRTGEYNEQFF; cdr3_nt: TGTGCCAGCAGGACAGGGGAATACAATGAGCAGTTCTTC
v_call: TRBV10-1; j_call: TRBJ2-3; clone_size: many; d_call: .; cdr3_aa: CATQFSPGLARTDTQYF; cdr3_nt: TGCGCCACCCAATTCTCACCAGGCCTCGCCCGCACAGATACGCAGTATTTT
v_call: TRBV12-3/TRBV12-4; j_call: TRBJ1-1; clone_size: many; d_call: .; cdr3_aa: CASRSEGRNTEAFF; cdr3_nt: TGTGCCAGCAGGTCTGAAGGGAGGAACACTGAAGCTTTCTTT
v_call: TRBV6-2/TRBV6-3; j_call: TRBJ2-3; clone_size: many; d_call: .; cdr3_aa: CAGDTQYF; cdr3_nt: TGTGCCGGGGATACGCAGTATTTT
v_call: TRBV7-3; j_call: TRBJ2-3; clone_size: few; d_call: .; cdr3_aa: CASSFPSSGRSTDTQYF; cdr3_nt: TGTGCCAGCAGCTTCCCAAGTAGCGGACGCAGCACAGATACGCAGTATTTT
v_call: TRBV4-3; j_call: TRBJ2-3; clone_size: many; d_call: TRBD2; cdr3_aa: CASSLGTSGSNTDTQYF; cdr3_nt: TGCGCCAGCAGCCTGGGGACTAGCGGATCCAACACAGATACGCAGTATTTT
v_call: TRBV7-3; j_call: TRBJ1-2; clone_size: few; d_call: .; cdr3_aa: CASSFGTGGGYTF; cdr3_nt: TGTGCCAGCAGCTTCGGGACCGGGGGTGGCTACACCTTC
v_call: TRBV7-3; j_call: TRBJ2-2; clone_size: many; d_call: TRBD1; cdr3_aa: CASSKETPPGQGTGELFF; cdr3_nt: TGTGCCAGCAGCAAGGAAACTCCTCCGGGACAGGGAACCGGGGAGCTGTTTTTT
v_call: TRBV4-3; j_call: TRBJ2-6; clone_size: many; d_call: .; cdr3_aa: CASSQESASGANVLTF; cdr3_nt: TGCGCCAGCAGCCAAGAGTCCGCCTCTGGGGCCAACGTCCTGACTTTC
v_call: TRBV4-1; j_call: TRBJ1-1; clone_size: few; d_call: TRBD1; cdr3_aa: CASRELAGGGRLRETEAFF; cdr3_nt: TGCGCCAGCAGGGAACTGGCAGGGGGCGGGAGGCTCCGTGAGACTGAAGCTTTCTTT
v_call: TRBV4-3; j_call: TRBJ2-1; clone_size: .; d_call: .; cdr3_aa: CASSQEPINEQFF; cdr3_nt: TGCGCCAGCAGCCAAGAGCCTATCAATGAGCAGTTCTTC
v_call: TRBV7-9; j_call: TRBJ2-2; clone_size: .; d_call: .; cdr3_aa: CASSITGYLNTGELFF; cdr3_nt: TGTGCCAGCAGTATCACGGGATACCTAAACACCGGGGAGCTGTTTTTT
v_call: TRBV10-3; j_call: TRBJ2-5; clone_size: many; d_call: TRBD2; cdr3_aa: CAIRNAGGVRETQYF; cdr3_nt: TGTGCCATCAGGAATGCGGGGGGGGTCCGGGAGACCCAGTACTTC
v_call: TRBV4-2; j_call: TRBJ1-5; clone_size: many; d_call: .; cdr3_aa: CASSQDGLHRGNQPQHF; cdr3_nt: TGTGCCAGCAGCCAAGATGGTCTTCATAGGGGCAATCAGCCCCAGCATTTT
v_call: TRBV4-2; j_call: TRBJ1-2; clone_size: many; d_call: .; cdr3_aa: CASSQEFYVGAVGYTF; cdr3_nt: TGTGCCAGCAGCCAAGAGTTCTACGTAGGGGCAGTTGGCTACACCTTC
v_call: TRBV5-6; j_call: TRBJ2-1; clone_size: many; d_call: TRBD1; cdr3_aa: CASSLGTGSSYNEQFF; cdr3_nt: TGTGCCAGCAGCTTGGGGACAGGTAGCTCCTACAATGAGCAGTTCTTC
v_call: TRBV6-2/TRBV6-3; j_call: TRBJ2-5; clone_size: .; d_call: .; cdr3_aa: CASSYSGTPGTLTQETQYF; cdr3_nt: TGTGCCAGCAGTTACTCGGGAACCCCCGGGACCCTAACCCAAGAGACCCAGTACTTC
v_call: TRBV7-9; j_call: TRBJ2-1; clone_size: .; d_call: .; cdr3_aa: CASSLVALGFDEQFF; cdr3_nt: TGTGCCAGCAGCTTAGTTGCTCTGGGTTTCGATGAGCAGTTCTTC
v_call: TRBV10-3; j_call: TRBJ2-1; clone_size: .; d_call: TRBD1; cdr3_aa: CAISGVGTGYNEQFF; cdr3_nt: TGTGCCATCAGTGGGGTCGGGACAGGGTACAATGAGCAGTTCTTC
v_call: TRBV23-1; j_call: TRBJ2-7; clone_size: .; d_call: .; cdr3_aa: CASIRWGKILPYEQYF; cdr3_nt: TGCGCCAGCATCCGCTGGGGCAAAATACTCCCCTACGAGCAGTACTTC
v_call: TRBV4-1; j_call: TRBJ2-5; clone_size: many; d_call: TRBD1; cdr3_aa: CASSQRDRVQETQYF; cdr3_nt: TGCGCCAGCAGCCAACGGGACAGGGTACAAGAGACCCAGTACTTC
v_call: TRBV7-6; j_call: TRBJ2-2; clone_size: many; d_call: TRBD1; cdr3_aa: CASSSGQGFTGELFF; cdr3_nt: TGTGCCAGCAGCTCAGGACAGGGTTTCACCGGGGAGCTGTTTTTT
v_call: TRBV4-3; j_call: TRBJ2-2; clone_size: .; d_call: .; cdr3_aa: CASSQENAGPGELFF; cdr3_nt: TGCGCCAGCAGCCAAGAGAATGCAGGGCCCGGGGAGCTGTTTTTT
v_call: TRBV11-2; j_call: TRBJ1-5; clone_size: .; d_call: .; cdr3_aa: CASSKTEGRPQHF; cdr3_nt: TGTGCCAGCAGCAAGACCGAAGGTCGGCCCCAGCATTTT
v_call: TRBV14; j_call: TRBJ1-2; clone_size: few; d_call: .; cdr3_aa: CASTPAGGQFNFF; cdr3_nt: TGTGCCAGCACCCCCGCCGGCGGGCAATTTAACTTCTTC
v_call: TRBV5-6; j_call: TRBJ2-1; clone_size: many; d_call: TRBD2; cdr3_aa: CASSLMVGLAGNEQFF; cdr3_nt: TGTGCCAGCAGCCTCATGGTGGGACTAGCGGGGAATGAGCAGTTCTTC
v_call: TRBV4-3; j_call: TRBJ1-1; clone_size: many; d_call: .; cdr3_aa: CASSHTRALLGNTEAFF; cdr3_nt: TGCGCCAGCAGCCATACTAGGGCCCTCCTCGGGAACACTGAAGCTTTCTTT
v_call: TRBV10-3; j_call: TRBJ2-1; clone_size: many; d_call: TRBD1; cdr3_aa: CASTGPLPNEQFF; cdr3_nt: TGTGCCTCGACAGGGCCGCTCCCCAATGAGCAGTTCTTC
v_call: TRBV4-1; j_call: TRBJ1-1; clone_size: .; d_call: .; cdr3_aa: CASSQGAEGEAFF; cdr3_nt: TGCGCCAGCAGCCAAGGGGCAGAGGGAGAAGCTTTCTTT
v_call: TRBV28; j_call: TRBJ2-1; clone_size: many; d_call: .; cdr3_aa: CASSFGRKDEQFF; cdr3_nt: TGTGCCAGCAGTTTTGGCCGAAAGGATGAGCAGTTCTTC
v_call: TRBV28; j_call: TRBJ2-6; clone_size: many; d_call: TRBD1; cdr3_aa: CASSSTGEGGANVLTF; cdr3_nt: TGTGCCAGCAGTTCGACAGGGGAAGGTGGGGCCAACGTCCTGACTTTC
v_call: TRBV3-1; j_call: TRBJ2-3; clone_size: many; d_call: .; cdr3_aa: CASSQEGNTQYF; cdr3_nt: TGTGCCAGCAGCCAAGAAGGGAATACGCAGTATTTT
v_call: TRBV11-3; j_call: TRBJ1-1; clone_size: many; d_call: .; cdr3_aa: CASSLGWNTEAFF; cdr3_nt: TGTGCCAGCAGCCTGGGGTGGAACACTGAAGCTTTCTTT
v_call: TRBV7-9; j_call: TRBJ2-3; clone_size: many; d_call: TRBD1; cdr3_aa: CASSSWTGGETDTQYF; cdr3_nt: TGTGCCAGCAGCTCCTGGACAGGGGGCGAGACAGATACGCAGTATTTT
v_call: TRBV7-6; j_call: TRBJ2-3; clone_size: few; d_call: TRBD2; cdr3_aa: CASSLGPPSGGLTDTQYF; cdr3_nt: TGTGCCAGCAGCTTAGGACCTCCTAGCGGGGGGCTCACAGATACGCAGTATTTT
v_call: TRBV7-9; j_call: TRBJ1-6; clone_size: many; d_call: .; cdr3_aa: CASSSTGMGSPLHF; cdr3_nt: TGTGCCAGCAGCTCAACAGGGATGGGTTCACCCCTCCACTTT
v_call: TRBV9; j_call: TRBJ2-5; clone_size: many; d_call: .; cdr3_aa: CASSVGGDQETQYF; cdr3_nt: TGTGCCAGCAGCGTAGGGGGGGACCAAGAGACCCAGTACTTC
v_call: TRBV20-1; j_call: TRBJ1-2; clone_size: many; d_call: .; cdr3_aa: CSARSRNSYGYTF; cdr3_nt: TGCAGTGCTAGATCGAGGAATTCCTATGGCTACACCTTC
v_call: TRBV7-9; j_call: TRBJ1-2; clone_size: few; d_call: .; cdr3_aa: CASSHGRITF; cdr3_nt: TGTGCCAGCAGCCATGGACGGATCACCTTC
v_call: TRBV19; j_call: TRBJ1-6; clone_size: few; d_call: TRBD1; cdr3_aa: CASSPERTGTSPLHF; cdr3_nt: TGTGCCAGTAGTCCCGAGCGGACAGGAACTTCACCCCTCCACTTT
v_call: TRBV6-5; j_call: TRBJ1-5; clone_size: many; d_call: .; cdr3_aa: CASSYSLSPTGNQPQHF; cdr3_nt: TGTGCCAGCAGTTACTCCTTGAGCCCTACGGGCAATCAGCCCCAGCATTTT
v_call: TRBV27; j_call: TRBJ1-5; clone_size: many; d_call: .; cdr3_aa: CASRGSREHF; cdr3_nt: TGTGCCAGCAGAGGCTCCCGGGAACATTTT
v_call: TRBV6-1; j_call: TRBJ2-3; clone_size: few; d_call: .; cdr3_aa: CASTLGGGPADTQYF; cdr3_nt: TGTGCCAGCACTCTAGGGGGGGGGCCCGCAGATACGCAGTATTTT
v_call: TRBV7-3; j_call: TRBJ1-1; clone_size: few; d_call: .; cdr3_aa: CASSAQLNTEAFF; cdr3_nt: TGTGCCAGCAGCGCACAGCTGAACACTGAAGCTTTCTTT
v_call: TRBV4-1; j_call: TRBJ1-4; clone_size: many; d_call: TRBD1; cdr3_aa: CASSQPKNPDRDNEKLFF; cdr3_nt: TGCGCCAGCAGCCAACCAAAGAACCCCGACAGGGACAATGAAAAACTGTTTTTT